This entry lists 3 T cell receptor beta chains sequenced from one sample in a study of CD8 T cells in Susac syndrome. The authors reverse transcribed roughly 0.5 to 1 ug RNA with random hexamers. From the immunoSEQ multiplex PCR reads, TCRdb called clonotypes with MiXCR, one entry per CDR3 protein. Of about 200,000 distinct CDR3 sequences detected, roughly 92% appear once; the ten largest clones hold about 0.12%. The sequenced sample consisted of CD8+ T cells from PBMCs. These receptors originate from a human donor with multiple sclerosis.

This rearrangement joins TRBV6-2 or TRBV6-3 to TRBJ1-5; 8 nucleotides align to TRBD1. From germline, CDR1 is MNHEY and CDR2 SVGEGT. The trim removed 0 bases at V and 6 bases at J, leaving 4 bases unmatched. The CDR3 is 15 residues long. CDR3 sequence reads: CASSYSTRGLQPQHF. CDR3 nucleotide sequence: TGTGCCAGCAGTTACTCTACCAGGGGGCTTCAGCCCCAGCATTTT.

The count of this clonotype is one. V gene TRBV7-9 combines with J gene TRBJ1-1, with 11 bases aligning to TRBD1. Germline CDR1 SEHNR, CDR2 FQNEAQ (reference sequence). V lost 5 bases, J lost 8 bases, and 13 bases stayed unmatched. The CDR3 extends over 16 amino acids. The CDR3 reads CASSLGTGGVPGEAFF. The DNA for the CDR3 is TGTGCCAGCAGCCTCGGGACAGGGGGGGTTCCTGGGGAAGCTTTCTTT.

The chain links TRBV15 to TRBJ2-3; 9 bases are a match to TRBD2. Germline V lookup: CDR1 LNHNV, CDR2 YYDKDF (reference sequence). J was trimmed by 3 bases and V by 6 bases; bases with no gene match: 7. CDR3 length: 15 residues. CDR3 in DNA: TGTGCCACCAGTATTAGCGGGAGCGCTACAGATACGCAGTATTTT. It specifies CATSISGSATDTQYF.